One T cell receptor beta chain is described in this entry. Antigen unknown. Sequenced by immunoSEQ multiplex PCR; TCRdb stores in-frame clones only, minus some. The table has around 2.1 million clones, approximately 94% seen once. CD45RO-negative, CCR7-selected cells formed the naive CD8 fraction, which excluded terminally differentiated effector memory CD45RA+ cells. Healthy HIV-negative adults without recent acute infections or vaccinations served as donors. Each donor was a Caucasian adult residing in Nashville, Tennessee. The sample originates from a study of shared clonotypes between healthy human individuals. V lost 4 bases and J lost 1, with 8 bases in between. CDR1 SGHRS and CDR2 YFSETQ come from the germline V gene. This CDR3 has 13 residues. Study-wide results and caveats: Memory subsets had estimated richness that was generally smaller than that of naive subsets.

The chain uses TRBV5-1 and TRBJ1-1; no reliable D call. Sequencing was performed on naive CD8+ T cells from PBMCs. The TCR was taken from a man aged 18-30 years in good health. Some clones in this sample may be carry-over from other donors' samples. Here the CDR3 DNA reads TGCGCCAGCAGCCAGGAGAGGAACACTGAAGCTTTCTTT. Translated, it gives CASSQERNTEAFF.